A single sample is the source of the 29 T cell receptor beta chains below, sequenced in a study of blood T cell repertoires in COVID-19. This table comes from immunoSEQ multiplex PCR, and its TCRdb copy is limited to in-frame clones, with some not included. The sample comprises about 120,000 clones, less than 90% of which are singletons, and 27% rests with the top ten. The sequenced material came from peripheral blood. These receptors came from a woman aged 80 or over with acute or convalescent COVID-19.

The chain carries TRBV6-5 and TRBJ2-6; D may be TRBD1 (5 bases). Between the trimmed V and J ends, which lost 10 bases and 2 bases, there was a span of 9 bases. This CDR3 spans 13 amino acids. Germline V gene sequence: CDR1 MNHEY, CDR2 SVGAGI. CDR3 coding DNA: TGTGCCATACAGGTCCCTGGGGCCAACGTCCTGACTTTC. As protein: CAIQVPGANVLTF.

V and J are TRBV7-2 and TRBJ1-6; D not certain. Germline CDR1 is SGHTA and CDR2 is FQGNSA. This CDR3 comprises 16 residues. V was trimmed by 0 bases and J by 8 bases, leaving 14 bases between them. CDR3 in DNA: TGTGCCAGCAGCTTAGCCACGGGGTCCGCTTATTCACCCCTCCACTTT. This translates into CASSLATGSAYSPLHF. The full variable domain, in which reference TRBV7-2 and TRBJ1-6 provide the parts outside the CDR3, is GAGVSQSPSNKVTEKGKDVELRCDPISGHTALYWYRQSLGQGLEFLIYFQGNSAPDKSGLPSDRFSAERTGGSVSTLTIQRTQQEDSAVYLCASSLATGSAYSPLHFGNGTRLTVT.

The rearrangement uses TRBV12-3 or TRBV12-4 and TRBJ1-1; D gene uncertain. Trimming removed 5 bases at V and 8 bases at J, with 6 bases between. This CDR3 has 10 residues. The CDR3: CASSTYEAFF. DNA for the CDR3: TGTGCCAGCAGTACCTACGAAGCTTTCTTT.

The V gene is TRBV6-1, the J gene TRBJ1-1; maybe TRBD1 (5 bases). Germline CDR1 and CDR2: MNHNS and SASEGT. The V and J ends lost 2 bases and 0 bases respectively, with 16 bases between them. This CDR3 is 17 amino acids long. The CDR3 DNA reads as TGTGCCAGCAGTGAACATAGGGGTGCGCGGCTGAACACTGAAGCTTTCTTT. Translating gives CASSEHRGARLNTEAFF.

This chain joins TRBV27 and TRBJ1-6, with D perhaps TRBD1 (5 bases). V gave up 2 bases and J gave up 9 bases, with 14 bases separating them. CDR1 and CDR2 from the germline V gene are MNHEY and SMNVEV (reference sequence). This CDR3 has 15 residues. CDR3 loop: CASSLRREVGSPLHF. In DNA, the CDR3 is TGTGCCAGCAGTTTACGCAGGGAGGTCGGTTCACCCCTCCACTTT.

The genes are TRBV2 and TRBJ1-6; weak D call: TRBD1 (6 bases). The CDR3 has 16 residues. Trimming took off 4 bases at V and 5 bases at J, with 15 bases between the two ends. CDR1 is SNHLY and CDR2 is FYNNEI in the germline V gene. CDR3 protein: CASSGARTANNSPLHF. The CDR3 DNA is TGTGCCAGCAGTGGGGCAAGGACAGCAAATAATTCACCCCTCCACTTT.

This clone was seen just once. The J gene is TRBJ2-1, the V gene TRBV12-3 or TRBV12-4; possibly TRBD1 for D (5 bases). The CDR3 sequence is 12 residues long. The V end lost 2 bases, the J end lost 8 bases, and 7 bases lay between the germline ends. The DNA for the CDR3 is TGTGCCAGCAGTTTAACAGGCTATGAGCAGTTCTTC. This encodes CASSLTGYEQFF.

Here the CDR3 reads CASRNQGAPEKLFF. For the CDR3, the DNA is TGTGCCAGCAGAAATCAGGGTGCGCCGGAAAAACTGTTTTTT. This chain links TRBV28 with TRBJ1-4; tentative D call: TRBD1 (5 bases). Trimming shortened V by 6 bases and J by 8 bases, and 16 bases separated the two germline ends. The CDR3 runs 14 residues. The germline V gene encodes CDR1 MDHEN and CDR2 SYDVKM.

For the CDR3, the DNA is TGTGCCAGCAGCCCGCGGGACAGAACAGAGGAAGACAAAAACATTCAGTACTTC. Translating it yields CASSPRDRTEEDKNIQYF. The chain joins TRBV3-1 (or the pseudogene TRBV3-2) to TRBJ2-4; the D gene is possibly TRBD1 (7 bases). V dropped 4 bases and J dropped 3 bases, with 22 bases sitting between them. The germline V gene encodes CDR1 LGHDT and CDR2 YNNKEL (reference sequence). The CDR3 sequence is 18 residues long.

The chain links TRBV20-1 to TRBJ1-2, with TRBD1 as a possible D gene (5 bases). CDR1 is DFQATT and CDR2 is SNEGSKA in the germline V gene (reference sequence). The CDR3 loop spans 14 amino acids. Trimming removed 3 bases from V and 4 bases from J, with 15 bases in between. CDR3 nucleotides: TGCAGTGCTAGTGTTCGGGGGTTGGTCTATGGCTACACCTTC. Translating it yields CSASVRGLVYGYTF.

This clone was seen only a few times. The chain joins TRBV29-1 to TRBJ1-5; possibly TRBD1 for D (6 bases). CDR1 and CDR2 (germline): SQVTM, ANQGSEA. The CDR3 length is 15 residues. V was trimmed by 4 bases and J by 6 bases, leaving 19 bases between them. The CDR3 coding sequence is TGCAGCGTTGTTTGGGCGGGGGCGTCAGGTCAGCCCCAGCATTTT. This gives the protein CSVVWAGASGQPQHF.

The V gene is TRBV10-3, the J gene TRBJ2-1; TRBD2 matches 10 bases. The CDR3 runs 15 residues. CDR1 ENHRY and CDR2 SYGVKD come from the germline V gene. V was pared by 0 bases and J by 7 bases, with 3 bases of the junction left unmatched. The CDR3: CAISESASGGNEQFF. The CDR3 DNA follows: TGTGCCATCAGTGAGTCAGCTAGCGGGGGTAATGAGCAGTTCTTC.

The rearrangement links TRBV7-8 to TRBJ2-7; the match to TRBD1 covers 10 bases. The junction had 4 bases not matched to a gene; V was cut back by 8 bases and J by 3 bases. Germline CDR1 SGHVS, CDR2 FQNEAQ. The CDR3 consists of 13 residues. Here the CDR3 reads CASGGDRGYEQYV. The CDR3 DNA reads as TGTGCCAGCGGTGGGGACAGGGGCTACGAGCAGTACGTC.

The V call is TRBV6-8, the J call TRBJ1-5, with D hard to call. CDR1 is MNHGY and CDR2 is SAAAGT in the germline V gene. V was clipped by 2 bases and J by 5 bases, with 19 bases between them. The CDR3 runs 17 residues. The CDR3 DNA reads TGTGCCAGCAGTTACCATCGAGTCTCAGGTGGCTATCAGCCCCAGCATTTT. This sequence encodes CASSYHRVSGGYQPQHF.

This chain links TRBV4-1 with TRBJ1-3; unclear D gene. The V gene lost 4 bases and the J gene lost 3 bases, with 13 bases spanning the gap. The germline V gene has CDR1 MGHRA and CDR2 YSYEKL. The CDR3 spans 15 residues. The CDR3 spells CASSRGRTLGNTIYF. CDR3 DNA: TGCGCCAGCAGCCGAGGGAGGACGCTTGGAAACACCATATATTTT.

The genes are TRBV18 and TRBJ1-5; 12 bases match TRBD1. Unmatched junction bases numbered 6, after V lost 6 bases and J lost 6 bases. Germline V gives CDR1 KGHSH, CDR2 LQKENI. The CDR3 covers 15 residues. The CDR3 sequence: CASSPGQGALQPQHF. The CDR3 DNA is TGTGCCAGCTCGCCGGGACAGGGGGCTCTTCAGCCCCAGCATTTT. Looking up the rest from reference TRBV18 and TRBJ1-5 gives the full variable domain: NAGVMQNPRHLVRRRGQEARLRCSPMKGHSHVYWYRQLPEEGLKFMVYLQKENIIDESGMPKERFSAEFPKEGPSILRIQQVVRGDSAAYFCASSPGQGALQPQHFGDGTRLSIL.

The count of this clone is one. The chain carries TRBV29-1 and TRBJ2-3, with 7 bases fitting TRBD1. V lost 4 bases, J lost 3 bases, and 4 bases stayed unmatched. The CDR3 is 13 residues long. CDR1 and CDR2 (germline): SQVTM, ANQGSEA. The CDR3 reads CSVATGATDTQYF. The CDR3 DNA is TGCAGCGTTGCAACAGGGGCGACAGATACGCAGTATTTT.

V gene TRBV7-2 combines with J gene TRBJ2-5, with 11 bases that match TRBD1. Germline V gene lookup returns CDR1 SGHTA and CDR2 FQGNSA. The CDR3 is 16 residues long. After removal of 4 bases from V and 9 bases from J, the junction contained 13 bases not matched to a gene. The CDR3 nucleotides are TGTGCCAGCAGCTCCTCCTCCGGGACAGGGGGTAAGGCCCAGTACTTC. The encoded protein is CASSSSSGTGGKAQYF.

J is TRBJ2-2 and V is TRBV11-1; TRBD1 aligns across 9 bases. Germline V gives CDR1 SGHAT, CDR2 FQDESV (reference sequence). The CDR3 is 15 amino acids. V dropped 2 bases and J dropped 4; count of bases not matched to a gene: 2. CDR3 nucleotides: TGTGCCAGCAGCTTACGACAGGGGGGCACCGGGGAGCTGTTTTTT. Translation gives CASSLRQGGTGELFF.

The chain has TRBV4-3 and TRBJ1-4; TRBD1 is a possible D gene (5 bases). Trimming removed 0 bases at V and 14 bases at J, with 13 bases between. Germline CDR1 and CDR2: LGHNA and YSLEER. The CDR3 is 13 residues long. The DNA of the CDR3 is TGCGCCAGCAGCCAAGAAACGGGGGGTGAGCTGTTTTTT. Residues: CASSQETGGELFF.

With regard to this clone: This same CDR3 is encoded by further DNA sequences in the sample. V usage is TRBV6-5 and J usage is TRBJ1-6; D is perhaps TRBD1 (6 bases). Germline V CDR1 and CDR2: MNHEY, SVGAGI. CDR3 length equals 15 residues. V gave up 0 bases and J gave up 7 bases, with 10 bases separating them. In DNA form, the CDR3 reads TGTGCCAGCAGTTACTCCGACAGGACGAATTCACCCCTCCACTTT. Encoded protein: CASSYSDRTNSPLHF.

The chain has TRBV5-1 and TRBJ2-6; no clear D gene. The germline V gene has CDR1 SGHRS and CDR2 YFSETQ. V gave up 0 bases and J gave up 0 bases, with 7 bases separating them. CDR3 length equals 16 residues. The CDR3 DNA is TGCGCCAGCAGCTTGGCTTACAACTCTGGGGCCAACGTCCTGACTTTC. Protein: CASSLAYNSGANVLTF. Variable domain in full (rest from reference TRBV5-1 and TRBJ2-6): KAGVTQTPRYLIKTRGQQVTLSCSPISGHRSVSWYQQTPGQGLQFLFEYFSETQRNKGNFPGRFSGRQFSNSRSEMNVSTLELGDSALYLCASSLAYNSGANVLTFGAGSRLTVL.

The rearrangement uses TRBV3-1 (or the pseudogene TRBV3-2) and TRBJ1-1; weak D call: TRBD1 (5 bases). Germline CDR1 LGHDT, CDR2 YNNKEL (reference sequence). Trimming pared 4 bases from V and 3 bases from J, leaving 12 bases between. The CDR3 is made up of 14 amino acids. The CDR3 here is CASSLDQGHTEAFF. The CDR3 DNA follows: TGTGCCAGCAGCCTCGATCAGGGCCACACTGAAGCTTTCTTT.

The chain's CDR3 is CASSSRGQGATGELFF. DNA of the CDR3: TGTGCCAGCAGCTCCCGGGGACAGGGGGCCACCGGGGAGCTGTTTTTT. The rearrangement links TRBV9 to TRBJ2-2, with 12 bases matching TRBD1. J gave up 4 bases and V 4 bases, and 5 bases lay outside the gene matches. Per the germline V gene, CDR1 is SGDLS and CDR2 is YYNGEE. This CDR3 is built from 16 residues. The whole variable domain, filled in from reference TRBV9 and TRBJ2-2, reads DSGVTQTPKHLITATGQRVTLRCSPRSGDLSVYWYQQSLDQGLQFLIQYYNGEERAKGNILERFSAQQFPDLHSELNLSSLELGDSALYFCASSSRGQGATGELFFGEGSRLTVL.

Note on this clone: Different DNA sequences within this sample yield the same CDR3. The chain uses TRBV7-2 and TRBJ2-7; 12 bases line up with TRBD2. The CDR3 totals 15 residues. After removal of 3 bases from V and 4 bases from J, the junction contained 4 bases not matched to a gene. From germline, CDR1 is SGHTA and CDR2 FQGNSA. Here the CDR3 DNA reads TGTGCCAGCAGCTTCCGACTAGCGGGGGATTACGAGCAGTACTTC. Translation: CASSFRLAGDYEQYF.

The J gene is TRBJ1-4, the V gene TRBV9; D may be TRBD1 (6 bases). The CDR3 contains 14 residues. Germline CDR1 SGDLS, CDR2 YYNGEE. V was trimmed by 3 bases and J by 7 bases, leaving 13 bases between them. In DNA form, the CDR3 reads TGTGCCAGCAGCGCGACGGACAGATCTGAAAAACTGTTTTTT. This gives the protein CASSATDRSEKLFF.

The gene calls are TRBV5-1 and TRBJ1-3; D unclear. The CDR3 spans 16 residues. V was clipped by 2 bases and J by 0 bases, with 12 bases between them. Germline values: CDR1 SGHRS, CDR2 YFSETQ. CDR3 residues: CASSFEVVTSGNTIYF. The CDR3 coding sequence is TGCGCCAGCAGCTTCGAGGTGGTTACCTCTGGAAACACCATATATTTT.

V gene TRBV6-5 combines with J gene TRBJ1-1; possible D gene TRBD1, 5 bases. Trimming cost V 6 bases and J 1 base, with 12 bases left between them. The germline V gene encodes CDR1 MNHEY and CDR2 SVGAGI. This CDR3 contains 14 residues. CDR3 protein: CASSLDGQNTEAFF. The CDR3 coding sequence is TGTGCCAGCAGCCTTGACGGACAGAACACTGAAGCTTTCTTT.

The V gene is TRBV5-1, the J gene TRBJ2-1; 12 nucleotides line up with TRBD2. After removal of 4 bases from V and 9 bases from J, the junction contained 14 bases not matched to a gene. In germline, CDR1 is SGHRS, CDR2 YFSETQ. The CDR3 covers 17 residues. The CDR3 protein is CASSAVTSGGSSGEQFF. For the CDR3, the DNA is TGCGCCAGCAGCGCAGTGACTAGCGGGGGTTCCTCGGGTGAGCAGTTCTTC.